This paragraph covers one TCR beta chain sequence. At one end the junction does not follow the germline gene, possibly because of a read error. This sample stems from a study of regulatory T cells in long-lasting Graves disease. The time point denotes: persistent/refractory GD, antithyroid drugs over 5 years with positive TRAb. RNA extracted from PBMCs served as the sequencing template. To make TCR beta libraries, researchers used iRepertoire HTBI primers and Arm-PCR of CDR3 regions. TCRdb fed the multiplex PCR reads into MiXCR, producing one record per CDR3 protein. This table has 600,000 to 850,000 distinct CDR3 sequences, around 30% appearing once. The CDR3 is 14 residues long. Germline V CDR1 and CDR2: SEHNR, FQNEAQ (reference sequence).

This sequence joins TRBV7-9 and TRBJ1-1, with TRBD1 matching 7 bases. Sequencing was performed on peripheral blood mononuclear cells (PBMCs), taken when the disease was refractory, from a patient treated with antithyroid drugs. This clonotype originated in a female donor with Graves disease. Here the CDR3 reads CASCLYRGNTEAFF. CDR3 coding DNA: TGTGCCAGCTGCTTGTACAGGGGTAACACTGAAGCTTTCTTT.